This TCR beta chain was recorded in a study of coeliac disease. The CDR3 spans 14 residues. Per germline, CDR1 MNHNS and CDR2 SASEGT. Between the trimmed V and J ends, which lost 3 bases and 4 bases, there was a span of 12 bases. Assay: immunoSEQ multiplex PCR; the TCRdb copy retains only in-frame clones and omits some. This table has about 7,300 clones, roughly 63% appearing once. The chain has TRBV6-1 and TRBJ1-2; no reliable D call. The sample comprised lamina propria lymphocytes from the gut. The origin of this receptor is a woman aged 55-70 years with active celiac disease. Here the CDR3 DNA reads TGTGCCAGCAGTGACCGTGCAGGCCTCTATGGCTACACCTTC. Its translation is CASSDRAGLYGYTF.